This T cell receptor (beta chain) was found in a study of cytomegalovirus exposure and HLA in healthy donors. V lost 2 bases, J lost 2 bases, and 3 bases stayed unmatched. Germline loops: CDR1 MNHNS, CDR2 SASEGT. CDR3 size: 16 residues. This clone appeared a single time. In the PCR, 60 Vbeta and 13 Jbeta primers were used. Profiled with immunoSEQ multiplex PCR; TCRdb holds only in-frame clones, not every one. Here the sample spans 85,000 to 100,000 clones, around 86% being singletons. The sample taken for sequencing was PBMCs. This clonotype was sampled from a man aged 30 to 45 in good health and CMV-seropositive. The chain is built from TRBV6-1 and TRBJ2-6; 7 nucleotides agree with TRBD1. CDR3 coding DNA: TGTGCCAGCAGTGAATTCAGGGGGACTGGGGCCAACGTCCTGACTTTC. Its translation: CASSEFRGTGANVLTF.